This paragraph reports one T cell receptor (beta chain). Its antigen is unknown. These data are taken from a study of T cell responses to AZD1222 COVID-19 vaccine. Germline-derived CDR1 and CDR2 are SEHNR and FQNEAQ (reference sequence). The CDR3 runs 14 residues. With 1 base clipped from V and 6 bases from J, the junction kept 5 bases outside the gene matches. Repertoires were generated with immunoSEQ multiplex PCR, while TCRdb's copy carries only in-frame clones and drops some. This sample has over 110,000 clones, with around 91% found just once. Overall study results and limits: Only five or six AZD1222 recipients were seropositive at baseline. Dominant CD4 TCR responses targeted spike regions 160-218 and 743-854.

The rearrangement joins TRBV7-9 to TRBJ1-2, with 7 bases lining up with TRBD1. The clonotype comes from an adult who received the AZD1222 COVID-19 vaccine. The sequences come from peripheral blood, collected 28 days after the second AZD1222 dose. DNA of the CDR3: TGTGCCAGCAGCTTAGTAGGGACAGCTGATGGCTACACCTTC. Encoded protein: CASSLVGTADGYTF. Full variable domain (remainder filled in from reference TRBV7-9 and TRBJ1-2): DTGVSQNPRHKITKRGQNVTFRCDPISEHNRLYWYRQTLGQGPEFLTYFQNEAQLEKSRLLSDRFSAERPKGSFSTLEIQRTEQGDSAMYLCASSLVGTADGYTFGSGTRLTVV.